A selection of T cell receptor beta chains follows, all from one sample in a study of blood T cell repertoires in COVID-19. Produced via immunoSEQ multiplex PCR; TCRdb's table is partial and in-frame only. The table has about 52,000 clones, about 81% seen once. The sample was peripheral blood. The receptors originated from a woman over 75 with COVID-19, enrolled during active disease. Both conserved end residues are part of each CDR3. The D gene is left open where the match is weak. Where a row states a size, it is once, few, many or the class of an expanded clone; other rows omit it.

TGTGCTTCGGGCAGGGGCACTAATGAAAAACTGTTTTTT | CASGRGTNEKLFF | few | TRBV19 | . | TRBJ1-4
TGTGCCAGCAGCTTAGTGCAGGGGAACACTGAAGCTTTCTTT | CASSLVQGNTEAFF | . | TRBV7-9 | . | TRBJ1-1
TGTGCCAGCAACCCAGCGGGAGGGAGTGAGCAGTTCTTC | CASNPAGGSEQFF | . | TRBV5-6 | TRBD2 | TRBJ2-1
TGTGCCAGCAGAGGAACCGGGACTACCACAGATACGCAGTATTTT | CASRGTGTTTDTQYF | once | TRBV6-5 | TRBD2 | TRBJ2-3
TGCAGCGTCGGACAGGGAAATACTGAAGCTTTCTTT | CSVGQGNTEAFF | many | TRBV29-1 | TRBD1 | TRBJ1-1
TGTGCCAGCAGCCCTACTGGACTGAATCAGCCCCAGCATTTT | CASSPTGLNQPQHF | . | TRBV7-8 | . | TRBJ1-5
TGTGCCAGCAGTGTATCCCGGCTAGCGGGCGTCCCTCAGTATTTT | CASSVSRLAGVPQYF | . | TRBV2 | TRBD2 | TRBJ2-3
TGTGCCAGCAGTGAAAGCAGGACAGGGCCCTACTATGGCTACACCTTC | CASSESRTGPYYGYTF | . | TRBV6-1 | TRBD1 | TRBJ1-2
TGTGCCACCAGTGCCTTGGGGGGGAGCAATCAGCCCCAGCATTTT | CATSALGGSNQPQHF | . | TRBV24-1 | . | TRBJ1-5
TGTGCCAGCAGCTTGGACCGGGACACCTATGGCTACACCTTC | CASSLDRDTYGYTF | . | TRBV5-5 | . | TRBJ1-2
TGTGCCAGCAGTTACTCGATCTATAAGAATGAGCAGTTCTTC | CASSYSIYKNEQFF | . | TRBV6-5 | . | TRBJ2-1
TGCGCCAGCAGCTTGGGGGCAGGGTTAACCTACGAGCAGTACTTC | CASSLGAGLTYEQYF | . | TRBV5-1 | . | TRBJ2-7
TGTGCCAGCAGTTACCGGACAGGGACTGAAAAACTGTTTTTT | CASSYRTGTEKLFF | . | TRBV6-6 | TRBD1 | TRBJ1-4
TGTGCCAGCAGTTTATCAGGGGCCGTGAACACTGAAGCTTTCTTT | CASSLSGAVNTEAFF | . | TRBV27 | . | TRBJ1-1
TGCGCCAGCAGCCGAAGGAATAGCAACCACGAGCAGTACTTC | CASSRRNSNHEQYF | . | TRBV4-1 | . | TRBJ2-7
TGTGCCAGCAGCCACATTGGGCTAGCGGGAGGCTTCACAGATACGCAGTATTTT | CASSHIGLAGGFTDTQYF | once | TRBV14 | TRBD2 | TRBJ2-3
TGTGCCAGCAGTAGTAGCGGGAGGGCGGGTGAGCAGTTCTTC | CASSSSGRAGEQFF | . | TRBV13 | TRBD2 | TRBJ2-1
TGTGCCAGCAGTTTAAACAGGGGCTACGAGCAGTACTTC | CASSLNRGYEQYF | . | TRBV27 | TRBD1 | TRBJ2-7
TGTGCCAGCAGCTCCGGGACTAGCGAGTTCTTC | CASSSGTSEFF | . | TRBV6-6 | TRBD2 | TRBJ2-1
TGTGCCAGCAGTTTAGGGGTAGAGGGGAGGAATGAGCAGTTCTTC | CASSLGVEGRNEQFF | . | TRBV27 | . | TRBJ2-1
TGCGCCAGCAGCCAAACCCCTACTAGCGGGAGTTTGTACGAGCAGTACTTC | CASSQTPTSGSLYEQYF | . | TRBV4-1 | TRBD2 | TRBJ2-7
TGTGCCAGTAGTCCAGGGGACCACTCAACGAGGCTGGACACTGAAGCTTTCTTT | CASSPGDHSTRLDTEAFF | . | TRBV19 | . | TRBJ1-1
TGTGCCAGCAGTTCCAAATGGAGCTCCTACAATGAGCAGTTCTTC | CASSSKWSSYNEQFF | . | TRBV6-5 | . | TRBJ2-1
TGTGCCAGCAGGGAATGGGACTTGGGAAATTCACCCCTCCACTTT | CASREWDLGNSPLHF | . | TRBV2 | . | TRBJ1-6
TGTGCCAGCTCACCAGTCACAGGGGATAGCAATCAGCCCCAGCATTTT | CASSPVTGDSNQPQHF | . | TRBV18 | TRBD1 | TRBJ1-5